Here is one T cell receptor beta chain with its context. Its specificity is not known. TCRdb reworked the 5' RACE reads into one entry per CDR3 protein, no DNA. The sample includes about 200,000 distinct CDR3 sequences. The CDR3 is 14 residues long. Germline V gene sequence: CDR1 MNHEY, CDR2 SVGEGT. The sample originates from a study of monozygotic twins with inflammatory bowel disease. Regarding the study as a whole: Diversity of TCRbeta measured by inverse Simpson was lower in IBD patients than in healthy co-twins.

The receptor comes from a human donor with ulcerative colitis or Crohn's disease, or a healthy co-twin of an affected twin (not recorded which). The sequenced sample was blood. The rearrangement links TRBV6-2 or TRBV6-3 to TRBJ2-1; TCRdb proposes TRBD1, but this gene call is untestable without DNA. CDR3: CASSAAGQRGEQFF.